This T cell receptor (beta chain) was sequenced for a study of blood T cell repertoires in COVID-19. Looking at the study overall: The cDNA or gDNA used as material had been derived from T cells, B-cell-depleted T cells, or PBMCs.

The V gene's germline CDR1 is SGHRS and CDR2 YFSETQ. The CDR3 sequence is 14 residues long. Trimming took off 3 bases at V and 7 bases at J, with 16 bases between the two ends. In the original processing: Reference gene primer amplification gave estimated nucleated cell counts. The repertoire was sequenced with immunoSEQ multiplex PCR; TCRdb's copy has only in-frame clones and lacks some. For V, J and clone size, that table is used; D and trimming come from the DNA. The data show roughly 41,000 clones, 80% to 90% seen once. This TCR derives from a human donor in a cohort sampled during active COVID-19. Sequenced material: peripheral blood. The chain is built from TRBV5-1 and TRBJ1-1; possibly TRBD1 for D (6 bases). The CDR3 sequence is CASSSAQGWGEAFF. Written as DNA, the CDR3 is TGCGCCAGCAGCTCGGCACAGGGCTGGGGTGAAGCTTTCTTT.